The TCR beta chain described here comes from a study of CD8+ T cells in alopecia areata. Study background: Treated patients received oral tofacitinib, 5 to 10 mg twice daily. Scoring of severity for treated patients was based on percentage of affected scalp area.

Concerning this clone itself: Its matching antigen is unknown.

Overall study findings and caveats: Shared TCR sequences were less clear between patients than in mice, possibly partly from HLA diversity. Many expanded lesional clones persisted in scalp and blood during tofacitinib.

Stated treatment: oral pan-JAK inhibitor, 5-10 mg twice daily. Isolated RNA was reverse transcribed into cDNA used as the sequencing template. TCRdb's copy holds only in-frame clones and misses some; the assay was immunoSEQ multiplex PCR. The table records 60,000 to 85,000 clones, approximately 29% of them present only once. CDR3 length: 15 residues. Germline CDR1 reads MNHEY; CDR2 reads SMNVEV (reference sequence). The V and J ends lost 3 bases and 6 bases, in that order; junction bases with no gene match: 8. The chain combines TRBV27 with TRBJ2-1; 7 bases align to TRBD1. The origin of this receptor is a human donor with alopecia areata. The sequences come from CD8+ T cells sorted from blood, collected at week 4, from a patient treated with tofacitinib. Here the CDR3 DNA reads TGTGCCAGCAGTTTTAAGGGGGCGCCTACCAATGAGCAGTTCTTC. This codes for CASSFKGAPTNEQFF.